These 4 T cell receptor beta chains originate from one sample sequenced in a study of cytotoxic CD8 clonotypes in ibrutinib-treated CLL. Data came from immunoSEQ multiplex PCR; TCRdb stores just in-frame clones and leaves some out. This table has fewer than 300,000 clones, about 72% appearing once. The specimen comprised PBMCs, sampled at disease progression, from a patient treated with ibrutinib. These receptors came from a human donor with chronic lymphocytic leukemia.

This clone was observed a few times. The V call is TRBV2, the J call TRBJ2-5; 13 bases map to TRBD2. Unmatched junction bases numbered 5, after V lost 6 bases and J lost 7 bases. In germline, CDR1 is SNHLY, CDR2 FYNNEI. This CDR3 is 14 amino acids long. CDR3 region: CASSGLAGVGTQYF. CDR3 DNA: TGTGCCAGCAGCGGACTAGCGGGAGTTGGGACCCAGTACTTC.

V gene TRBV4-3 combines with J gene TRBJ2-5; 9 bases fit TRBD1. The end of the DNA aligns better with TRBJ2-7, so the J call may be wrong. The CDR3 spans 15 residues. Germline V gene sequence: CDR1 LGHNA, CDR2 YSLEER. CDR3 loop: CASNIIGTGWNEQYF. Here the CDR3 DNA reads TGCGCCAGCAACATAATCGGGACAGGGTGGAACGAGCAGTACTTC.

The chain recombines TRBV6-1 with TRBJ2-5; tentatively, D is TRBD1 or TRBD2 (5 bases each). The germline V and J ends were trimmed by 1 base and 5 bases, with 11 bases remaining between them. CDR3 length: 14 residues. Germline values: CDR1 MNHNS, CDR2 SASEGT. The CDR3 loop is CASSEDHGTETQYF. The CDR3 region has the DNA TGTGCCAGCAGTGAAGACCATGGGACGGAGACCCAGTACTTC.

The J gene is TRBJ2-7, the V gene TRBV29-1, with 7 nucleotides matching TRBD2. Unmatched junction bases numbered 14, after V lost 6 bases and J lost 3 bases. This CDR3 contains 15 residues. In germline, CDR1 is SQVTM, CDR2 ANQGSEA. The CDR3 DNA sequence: TGCAGCGTGCTACTAGGGAGGGCTTATCACTACGAGCAGTACTTC. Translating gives CSVLLGRAYHYEQYF.